Given below is one TCR beta chain in context. The record originates from a study of siplizumab effects on memory and regulatory T cells. J was trimmed by 6 bases and V by 7 bases; bases with no gene match: 15. This CDR3 has 15 residues. The assay covered 85,000 to 100,000 TCR templates per sample. The table came from immunoSEQ multiplex PCR; TCRdb's copy has only in-frame clones and leaves some out. The sample yields about 82,000 clones, about 91% seen once. This TCR was recovered from a human donor in good health. The sample was Tregs sorted from blood. The chain joins TRBV23-1 to TRBJ2-7, with TRBD1 identical over 7 bases. TRBV23-1 belongs to the ORF category, with a function that is uncertain. The CDR3 loop is CASNRPGQAPCEQYF. The CDR3 DNA reads as TGCGCCAGCAACAGACCAGGACAGGCACCCTGCGAGCAGTACTTC.